This is a list of T cell receptor beta chains from one sample in a study of shared clonotypes between healthy human individuals. The protocol was immunoSEQ multiplex PCR, while the TCRdb copy is restricted to in-frame clones and leaves out a portion. The sample holds a few million clones, more than 90% seen once. Sequencing input: naive CD4+ T cells sorted from blood. The receptors here all came from a man between 18 and 29 years old in good health. CDR3s include the opening cysteine and the closing phenylalanine or tryptophan. Fields, in order: CDR3 length, J gene, D gene, V gene, clone size, CDR3 DNA, CDR3 protein. D genes are given only for firm matches. For some rows the clone size is stated as once, few or many, or as a class when expanded; others skip it.

13,TRBJ1-3,NA,TRBV7-2,NA,TGTGCCAGCAGCTTAGGTGCCGGAAACACCATATATTTT,CASSLGAGNTIYF
15,TRBJ1-3,NA,TRBV11-2,NA,TGTGCCAGCAGCTTTCGGGGTTTCTCTGGAAACACCATATATTTT,CASSFRGFSGNTIYF
14,TRBJ1-6,NA,TRBV27,NA,TGTGCCAGCAGCTCCCGCCTAGCTCGTTCACCCCTCCACTTT,CASSSRLARSPLHF
13,TRBJ1-6,NA,TRBV11-2,NA,TGTGCCAGCAGCTCGGACTATGATTCACCCCTCCACTTT,CASSSDYDSPLHF
11,TRBJ2-1,NA,TRBV2,NA,TGTGCCAGCAGTGCCCGGAATGAGCAGTTCTTC,CASSARNEQFF
16,TRBJ2-3,NA,TRBV5-3,NA,TGTGCCAGAAGCTTGGGGCGGGACACTAGCACAGATACGCAGTATTTT,CARSLGRDTSTDTQYF
14,TRBJ2-4,TRBD1,TRBV4-1,NA,TGCGCCAGCAGCTCCCGGGACAGGCAAAACATTCAGTACTTC,CASSSRDRQNIQYF
13,TRBJ2-5,TRBD1,TRBV5-1,NA,TGCGCCAGCAGCTCGGACAGGGTGGAGACCCAGTACTTC,CASSSDRVETQYF
20,TRBJ2-6,TRBD1,TRBV5-1,once,TGCGCCAGCAGCTTGGGTTTGTTCGGGACAGGGTGGTCTGGGGCCAACGTCCTGACTTTC,CASSLGLFGTGWSGANVLTF
14,TRBJ2-5,NA,TRBV7-9,NA,TGTGCCAGCAGTCAGCGAGGGGAGCAAGAGACCCAGTACTTC,CASSQRGEQETQYF
16,TRBJ2-4,NA,TRBV6-5,NA,TGTGCCAGCAGTTATGCGGGTCTCGGCGCCAAAAACATTCAGTACTTC,CASSYAGLGAKNIQYF
16,TRBJ1-2,NA,TRBV4-3,NA,TGCGCCAGCAGCCAAGGAGGACTGATAGCTAACTATGGCTACACCTTC,CASSQGGLIANYGYTF
19,TRBJ2-3,NA,TRBV5-5,NA,TGTGCCAGCAGTTATGGGCCGGTCTCAAGCAGGAGGGATACAGATACGCAGTATTTT,CASSYGPVSSRRDTDTQYF
14,TRBJ2-5,NA,TRBV7-9,NA,TGTGCCAGCAGCTTATGGGGGTACCAAGAGACCCAGTACTTC,CASSLWGYQETQYF
11,TRBJ2-3,NA,TRBV10-3,NA,TGTGCCACGACAGGTACAGATACGCAGTATTTT,CATTGTDTQYF
15,TRBJ2-2,NA,TRBV25-1,NA,TGTGCCAGCAGTGAATGGAACAGGAACACCGGGGAGCTGTTTTTT,CASSEWNRNTGELFF
14,TRBJ2-5,TRBD2,TRBV2,NA,TGTGCCAGCAAAACTAGCGGGGGAGGGGAGACCCAGTACTTC,CASKTSGGGETQYF
16,TRBJ2-7,TRBD1,TRBV9,NA,TGTGCCAGCAGCGTAGGATCGGGACAGGGGGCGTACGAGCAGTACTTC,CASSVGSGQGAYEQYF
14,TRBJ1-6,NA,TRBV27,few,TGTGCCAGCAGCCTTGACCGAAGGGGTTCACCCCTCCACTTT,CASSLDRRGSPLHF
13,TRBJ2-7,NA,TRBV28,once,TGTGCCAGCAGTTACAGGGACTCCTACGAGCAGTACTTC,CASSYRDSYEQYF
16,TRBJ1-1,NA,TRBV7-8,NA,TGTGCCAGCAGCTTAGGGGATTTGACATTGAACACTGAAGCTTTCTTT,CASSLGDLTLNTEAFF
15,TRBJ2-7,NA,TRBV10-3,NA,TGTGCCATCAGTGAGTCTCGGGACAACTTGTACGAGCAGTACTTC,CAISESRDNLYEQYF
13,TRBJ1-2,NA,TRBV28,NA,TGTGCCAGCAGTCCCGGACAGAACTATGGCTACACCTTC,CASSPGQNYGYTF
14,TRBJ2-7,TRBD1,TRBV9,NA,TGTGCCAGCAGCCTGGGACAGGGGGCCTACGAGCAGTACTTC,CASSLGQGAYEQYF
16,TRBJ2-2,NA,TRBV30,NA,TGTGCCTGGAGTGTACTCTCAGGCTACGGATCCGGGGAGCTGTTTTTT,CAWSVLSGYGSGELFF
14,TRBJ1-2,TRBD1,TRBV5-4,NA,TGTGCCAGCAGCTTGGGTAGGACAGGGACTGGCTACACCTTC,CASSLGRTGTGYTF
12,TRBJ2-5,NA,TRBV10-3,once,TGTGCCATCAGTGAAATGTCGGAGACCCAGTACTTC,CAISEMSETQYF
14,TRBJ2-1,TRBD2,TRBV6-5,once,TGTGCCAGCCAGCGGGGGATCTCCTACAATGAGCAGTTCTTC,CASQRGISYNEQFF
15,TRBJ2-7,TRBD2,TRBV6-1,NA,TGTGCCAGCAGTCCGACTAGCGGGGGGGCCTACGAGCAGTACTTC,CASSPTSGGAYEQYF
14,TRBJ2-3,NA,TRBV4-3,NA,TGCGCCAGCAGTCCAGACATTTTTGGGGATACGCAGTATTTT,CASSPDIFGDTQYF
13,TRBJ2-2,NA,TRBV2,once,TGTGCCAGCAGAAGAACAGTCACCGGGGAGCTGTTTTTT,CASRRTVTGELFF
14,TRBJ2-7,TRBD2,TRBV6-5,NA,TGTGCCAGCAGCCCCCCTAGCGGGGGTTACGAGCAGTACTTC,CASSPPSGGYEQYF
15,TRBJ1-6,NA,TRBV10-3,NA,TGTGCCATCAGTGACTTCTCCCCGGGTGATTCACCCCTCCACTTT,CAISDFSPGDSPLHF
14,TRBJ1-6,TRBD1,TRBV7-9,NA,TGTGCCAGCAGCTTAACAGGGGGCGCGTCACCCCTCCACTTT,CASSLTGGASPLHF
11,TRBJ2-7,NA,TRBV20-1,once,TGCAGTGGCAGGGAAATTTACGAGCAGTACTTC,CSGREIYEQYF
16,TRBJ1-5,NA,TRBV7-8,NA,TGTGCCAGCAGCTTCGCCGTAGGGGGAGGCAATCAGCCCCAGCATTTT,CASSFAVGGGNQPQHF
14,TRBJ2-1,TRBD2,TRBV2,NA,TGTGCCACAGGCGGGACTAGCGGCTACAATGAGCAGTTCTTC,CATGGTSGYNEQFF
15,TRBJ2-5,TRBD2,TRBV11-2,NA,TGTGCCAGCAGCAAGGGACTAGCGGGGGTAGAGACCCAGTACTTC,CASSKGLAGVETQYF
15,TRBJ2-7,TRBD1,TRBV6-1,NA,TGTGCCAGCAGTAGAACCGGGACAGACTCCTACGAGCAGTACTTC,CASSRTGTDSYEQYF
13,TRBJ2-7,NA,TRBV6-5,NA,TGTGCCAGCAGCCGGGACGTCGCCTACGAGCAGTACTTC,CASSRDVAYEQYF
16,TRBJ2-2,NA,TRBV27,NA,TGTGCCAGCAGTTTATCGGGGCAGGGGAACACCGGGGAGCTGTTTTTT,CASSLSGQGNTGELFF
16,TRBJ2-1,TRBD2,TRBV4-3,NA,TGCGCCAGCAGCCAAGAAATAGCGGGAGCGGGTGGAGAGCAGTTCTTC,CASSQEIAGAGGEQFF
13,TRBJ1-1,NA,TRBV7-2,NA,TGTGCCAGCAGCTGGACGGGGAACACTGAAGCTTTCTTT,CASSWTGNTEAFF
13,TRBJ1-6,NA,TRBV6-5,NA,TGTGCCAGCAGTTACATTGAGGGTTCACCCCTCCACTTT,CASSYIEGSPLHF
18,TRBJ1-2,NA,TRBV18,NA,TGTGCCAGCTCACCCTTTATTGGGTCTTTTGAAACCGGGAATGGCTACACCTTC,CASSPFIGSFETGNGYTF
15,TRBJ2-1,TRBD2,TRBV11-1,NA,TGTGCCAGCAGCAGACCACACCTATCGGGGGGTGAGCAGTTCTTC,CASSRPHLSGGEQFF
15,TRBJ2-7,TRBD2,TRBV6-5,NA,TGTGCCAGCCGACGACTAGCTGCCATCTCCTACGAGCAGTACTTC,CASRRLAAISYEQYF
16,TRBJ1-6,TRBD1,TRBV7-9,NA,TGTGCCAGCAGCGAACCCCAGGGGGTCGGTAATTCACCCCTCCACTTT,CASSEPQGVGNSPLHF
14,TRBJ1-6,TRBD1,TRBV6-5,NA,TGTGCCAGCAGTCCGGACAGGGGACGATCACCCCTCCACTTT,CASSPDRGRSPLHF
14,TRBJ2-2,TRBD1,TRBV2,NA,TGTGCCAGCAGAGACAGGGTCGGCACCGGGGAGCTGTTTTTT,CASRDRVGTGELFF
13,TRBJ2-7,NA,TRBV11-2,NA,TGTGCCAGCAGCCCAAACGGATACTACGAGCAGTACTTC,CASSPNGYYEQYF
16,TRBJ1-5,NA,TRBV5-1,once,TGCGCCAGCAGCCCGGATTCGGGGGCAGGCAATCAGCCCCAGCATTTT,CASSPDSGAGNQPQHF
12,TRBJ1-5,NA,TRBV29-1,NA,TGCAGCCCTTGGGAGGGTTGTCAGCCCCAGCATTTT,CSPWEGCQPQHF